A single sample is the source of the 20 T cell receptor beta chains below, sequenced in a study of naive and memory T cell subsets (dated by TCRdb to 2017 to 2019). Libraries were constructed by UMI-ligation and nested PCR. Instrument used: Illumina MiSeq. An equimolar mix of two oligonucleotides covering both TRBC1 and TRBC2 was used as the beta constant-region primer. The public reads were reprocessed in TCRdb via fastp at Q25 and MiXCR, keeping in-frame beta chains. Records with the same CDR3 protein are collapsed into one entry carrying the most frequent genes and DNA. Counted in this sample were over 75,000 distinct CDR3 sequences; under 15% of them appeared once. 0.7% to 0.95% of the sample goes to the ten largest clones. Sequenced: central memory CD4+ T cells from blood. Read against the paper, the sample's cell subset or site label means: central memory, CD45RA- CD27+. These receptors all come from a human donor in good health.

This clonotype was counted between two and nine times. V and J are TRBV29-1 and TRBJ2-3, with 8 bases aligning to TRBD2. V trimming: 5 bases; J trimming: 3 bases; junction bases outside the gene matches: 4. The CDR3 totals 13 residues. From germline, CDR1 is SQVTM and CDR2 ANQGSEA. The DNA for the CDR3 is TGCAGCGTTAGCCAGCGGGGGACAGATACGCAGTATTTT. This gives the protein CSVSQRGTDTQYF.

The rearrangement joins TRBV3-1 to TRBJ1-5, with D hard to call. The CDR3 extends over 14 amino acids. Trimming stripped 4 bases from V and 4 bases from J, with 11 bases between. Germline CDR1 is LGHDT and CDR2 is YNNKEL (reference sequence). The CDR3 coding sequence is TGTGCCAGCAGCCTAAAGGGTGAAAATCAGCCCCAGCATTTT. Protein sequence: CASSLKGENQPQHF.

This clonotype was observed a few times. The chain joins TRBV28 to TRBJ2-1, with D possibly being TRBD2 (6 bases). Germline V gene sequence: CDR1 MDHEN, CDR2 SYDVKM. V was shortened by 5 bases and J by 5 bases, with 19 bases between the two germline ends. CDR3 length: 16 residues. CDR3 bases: TGTGCCAGCAGTCCAACGGGCGGGGCCAGGGACAATGAGCAGTTCTTC. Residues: CASSPTGGARDNEQFF.

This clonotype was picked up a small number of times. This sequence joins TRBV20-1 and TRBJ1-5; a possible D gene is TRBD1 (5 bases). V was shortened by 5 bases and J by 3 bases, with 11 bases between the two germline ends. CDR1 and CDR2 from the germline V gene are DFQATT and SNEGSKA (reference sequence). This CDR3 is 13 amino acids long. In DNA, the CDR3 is TGCAGTGCTGGGCAGGGAAACAATCAGCCCCAGCATTTT. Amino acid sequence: CSAGQGNNQPQHF.

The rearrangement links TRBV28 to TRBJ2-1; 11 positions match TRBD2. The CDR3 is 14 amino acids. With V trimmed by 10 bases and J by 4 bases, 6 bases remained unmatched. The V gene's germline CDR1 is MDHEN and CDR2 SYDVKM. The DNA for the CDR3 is TGTGCCACCTCTAGCGGGAGGTTGTACAATGAGCAGTTCTTC. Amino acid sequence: CATSSGRLYNEQFF. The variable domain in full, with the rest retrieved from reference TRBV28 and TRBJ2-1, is DVKVTQSSRYLVKRTGEKVFLECVQDMDHENMFWYRQDPGLGLRLIYFSYDVKMKEKGDIPEGYSVSREKKERFSLILESASTNQTSMYLCATSSGRLYNEQFFGPGTRLTVL.

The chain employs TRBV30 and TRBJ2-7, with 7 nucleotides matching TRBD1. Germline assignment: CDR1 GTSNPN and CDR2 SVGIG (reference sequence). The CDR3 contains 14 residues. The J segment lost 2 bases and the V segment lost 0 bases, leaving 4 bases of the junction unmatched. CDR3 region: CAWSVRQGAYEQYF. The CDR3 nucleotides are TGTGCCTGGAGTGTCCGGCAGGGGGCCTACGAGCAGTACTTC.

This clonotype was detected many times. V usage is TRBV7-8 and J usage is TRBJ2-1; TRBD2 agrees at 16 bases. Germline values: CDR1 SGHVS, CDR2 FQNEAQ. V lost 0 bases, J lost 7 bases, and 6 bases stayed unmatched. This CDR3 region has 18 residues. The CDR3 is CASSLASGTSGRGNEQFF. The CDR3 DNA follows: TGTGCCAGCAGCTTAGCGTCGGGGACTAGCGGGAGGGGTAATGAGCAGTTCTTC.

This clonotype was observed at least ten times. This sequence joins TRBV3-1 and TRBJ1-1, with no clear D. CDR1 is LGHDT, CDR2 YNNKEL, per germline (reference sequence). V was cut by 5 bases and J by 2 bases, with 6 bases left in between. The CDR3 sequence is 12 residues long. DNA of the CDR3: TGTGCCAGCAGCTTCAGCAACACTGAAGCTTTCTTT. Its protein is CASSFSNTEAFF. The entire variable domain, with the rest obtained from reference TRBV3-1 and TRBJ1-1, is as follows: DTAVSQTPKYLVTQMGNDKSIKCEQNLGHDTMYWYKQDSKKFLKIMFSYNNKELIINETVPNRFSPKSPDKAHLNLHINSLELGDSAVYFCASSFSNTEAFFGQGTRLTVV.

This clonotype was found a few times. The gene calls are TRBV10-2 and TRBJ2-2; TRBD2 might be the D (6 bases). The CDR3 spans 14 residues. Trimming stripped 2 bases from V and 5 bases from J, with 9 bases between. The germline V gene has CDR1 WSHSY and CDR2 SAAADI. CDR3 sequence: CASSERLGTGELFF. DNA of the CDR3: TGCGCCAGCAGTGAGAGACTAGGGACCGGGGAGCTGTTTTTT.

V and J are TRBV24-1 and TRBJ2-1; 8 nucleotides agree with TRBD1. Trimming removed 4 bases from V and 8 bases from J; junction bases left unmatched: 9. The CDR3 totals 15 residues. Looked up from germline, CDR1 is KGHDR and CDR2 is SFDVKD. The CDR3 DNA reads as TGTGCCACCAGTGACCCGGGACAGGCCCCCCATGAGCAGTTCTTC. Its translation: CATSDPGQAPHEQFF.

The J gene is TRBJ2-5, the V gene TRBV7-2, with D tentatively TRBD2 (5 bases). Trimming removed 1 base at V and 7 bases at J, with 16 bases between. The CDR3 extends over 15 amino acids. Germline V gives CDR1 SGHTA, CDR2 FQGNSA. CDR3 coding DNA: TGTGCCAGCAGCTTAGAGAATAGCGCTACAACGACCCAGTACTTC. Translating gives CASSLENSATTTQYF. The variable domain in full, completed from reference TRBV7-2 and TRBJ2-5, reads GAGVSQSPSNKVTEKGKDVELRCDPISGHTALYWYRQSLGQGLEFLIYFQGNSAPDKSGLPSDRFSAERTGGSVSTLTIQRTQQEDSAVYLCASSLENSATTTQYFGPGTRLLVL.

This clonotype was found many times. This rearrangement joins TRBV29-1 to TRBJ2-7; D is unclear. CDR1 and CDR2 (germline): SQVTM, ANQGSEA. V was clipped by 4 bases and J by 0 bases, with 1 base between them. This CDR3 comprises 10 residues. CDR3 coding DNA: TGCAGCGTTGCCTCCTACGAGCAGTACTTC. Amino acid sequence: CSVASYEQYF.

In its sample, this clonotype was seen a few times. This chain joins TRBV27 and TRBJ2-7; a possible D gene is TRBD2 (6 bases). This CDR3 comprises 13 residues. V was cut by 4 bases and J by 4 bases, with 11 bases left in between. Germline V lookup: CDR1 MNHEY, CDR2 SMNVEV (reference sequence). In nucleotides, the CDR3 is TGTGCCAGCAGTTCTCAACTAGCTTACGAGCAGTACTTC. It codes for CASSSQLAYEQYF.

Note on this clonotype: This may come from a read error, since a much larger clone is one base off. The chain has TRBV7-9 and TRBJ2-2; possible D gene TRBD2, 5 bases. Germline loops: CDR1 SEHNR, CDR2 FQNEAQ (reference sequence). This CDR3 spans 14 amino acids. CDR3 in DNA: TGTGCCAGCAGCACCAAAGGGAACACCGGGGAGCCGTTTTTT. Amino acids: CASSTKGNTGEPFF.

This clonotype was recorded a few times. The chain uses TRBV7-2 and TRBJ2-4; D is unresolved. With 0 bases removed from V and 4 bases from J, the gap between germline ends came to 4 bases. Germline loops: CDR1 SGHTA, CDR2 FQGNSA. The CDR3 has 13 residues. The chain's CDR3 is CASSLAGKNIQYF. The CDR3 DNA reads TGTGCCAGCAGCTTAGCGGGGAAAAACATTCAGTACTTC.

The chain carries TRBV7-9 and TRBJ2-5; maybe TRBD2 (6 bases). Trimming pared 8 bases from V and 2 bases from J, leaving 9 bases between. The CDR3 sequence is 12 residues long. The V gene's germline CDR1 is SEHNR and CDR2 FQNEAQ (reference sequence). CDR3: CASDSGQETQYF. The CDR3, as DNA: TGTGCCAGCGATAGCGGACAAGAGACCCAGTACTTC.

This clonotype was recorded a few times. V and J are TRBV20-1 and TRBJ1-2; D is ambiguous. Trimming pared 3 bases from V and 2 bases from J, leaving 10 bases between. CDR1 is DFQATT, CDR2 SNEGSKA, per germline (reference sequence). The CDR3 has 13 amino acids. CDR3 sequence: CSASNTNNYGYTF. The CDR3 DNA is TGCAGTGCTAGTAACACCAACAACTATGGCTACACCTTC.

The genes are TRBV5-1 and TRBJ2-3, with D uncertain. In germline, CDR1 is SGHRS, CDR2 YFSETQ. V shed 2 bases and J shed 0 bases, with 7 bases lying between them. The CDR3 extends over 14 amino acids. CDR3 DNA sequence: TGCGCCAGCAGCTTTACAGCGAGCACAGATACGCAGTATTTT. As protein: CASSFTASTDTQYF.

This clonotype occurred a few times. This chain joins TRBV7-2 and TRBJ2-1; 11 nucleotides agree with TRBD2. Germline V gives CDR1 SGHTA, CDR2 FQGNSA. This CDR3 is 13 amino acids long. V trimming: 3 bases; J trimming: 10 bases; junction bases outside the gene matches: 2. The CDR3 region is CASSFSGRAEQFF. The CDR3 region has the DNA TGTGCCAGCAGCTTTAGCGGGAGGGCAGAGCAGTTCTTC.

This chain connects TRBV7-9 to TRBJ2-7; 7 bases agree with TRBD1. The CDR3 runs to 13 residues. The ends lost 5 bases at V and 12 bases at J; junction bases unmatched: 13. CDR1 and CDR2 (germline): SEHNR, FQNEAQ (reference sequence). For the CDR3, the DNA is TGTGCCAGCAGCCAGCAAAGCGACAGGGACGGGTACTTC. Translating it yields CASSQQSDRDGYF. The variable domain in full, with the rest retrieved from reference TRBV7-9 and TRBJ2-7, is DTGVSQNPRHKITKRGQNVTFRCDPISEHNRLYWYRQTLGQGPEFLTYFQNEAQLEKSRLLSDRFSAERPKGSFSTLEIQRTEQGDSAMYLCASSQQSDRDGYFGPGTRLTVT.